This entry describes one TCR beta chain. The entry originates in a study of T-cell memory formation after mild COVID-19. TCRdb independently ran MiXCR on the 5' RACE reads; one entry per CDR3 protein. The profile shows tens of thousands of distinct CDR3 sequences, around 7% of them singletons. Germline loops: CDR1 MNHEY, CDR2 SMNVEV (reference sequence). The CDR3 loop spans 16 amino acids. Trimming cost V 4 bases and J 6 bases; bases outside gene matches: 6. This TCR derives from an adult woman who had mild COVID-19 (a few samples of this study predate the infection). Cell type and time point are not known. V usage is TRBV27 and J usage is TRBJ2-1; 13 nucleotides match TRBD2. Sequenced: PBMCs or a T cell subset sorted from them (not recorded which). In nucleotides, the CDR3 is TGTGCCAGCAGTTCCCCCAGGACTAGCGGGGGCAATGAGCAGTTCTTC. Translation: CASSSPRTSGGNEQFF.